This TCR beta chain was observed in a study of T cells after yellow fever vaccination. Study conclusions and caveats: Weaker, the secondary response had a peak occurring faster, on day 5 versus 15. Of the clonotypes, a small share occurred in both CD4 and CD8 compartments. Highly abundant clonotypes carried over from the bulk population could end up in FACS-sorted repertoires as contaminants.

This clonotype was recorded a few times. No antigen is known for it. A 5'RACE template-switching step, the method used to make TCR cDNA, added a universal primer site and UMIs. TCRdb used MiXCR to reprocess the 5' RACE reads, holding one entry per CDR3 protein. Among over 150,000 distinct CDR3 sequences, 6.2% were seen once, and the ten largest hold under 3%. Germline lookup yields CDR1 MDHEN and CDR2 SYDVKM. The CDR3 is made up of 15 amino acids. V was pared by 7 bases and J by 0 bases, with 12 bases between. The chain couples TRBV28 to TRBJ1-4, with D maybe TRBD1 (5 bases). The sequence derives from a man aged 18 to 30 who received the YFV17D yellow fever vaccine. The starting material was CD4+ T cells sorted from PBMCs, obtained on the day of the first yellow fever vaccination. CDR3 nucleotides: TGTGCCAGCATCTGGGGGGTTGCAACTAATGAAAAACTGTTTTTT. It specifies CASIWGVATNEKLFF.